This entry concerns a single TCR beta chain. The antigen is undetermined. Sample donors were healthy Caucasian individuals that came from Russia, aged 6 to 90. CDR1 SGHTA and CDR2 FQGNSA come from the germline V gene. The CDR3 sequence is 15 residues long. Germline trimming cut 6 bases from V and 1 base from J; bases unmatched to any gene: 5. A second PCR, run for roughly 7 to 11 cycles, used a sample-barcoded 5' primer plus a J-beta primer mix. Individual samples furnished no less than 2.5 million CDR3-containing paired-end reads apiece. TCRdb ran MiXCR on the 5' RACE reads and lists one entry per CDR3 protein. The data contain 850,000 to 1,100,000 distinct CDR3 sequences, roughly two fifths of them singletons. The data are from a study of blood T cells in healthy people across ages. Notes on the study in general: Per million T cells, TCR beta diversity dropped roughly linearly as age increased.

The sample taken for sequencing was blood. The sequence was obtained from a man between 18 and 35 years old in good health. This chain uses TRBV7-2 with TRBJ2-3, with 9 nucleotides matching TRBD1. CDR3 bases: TGTGCCAGCAGACTACGGACAGGGGGCACAGATACGCAGTATTTT. This codes for CASRLRTGGTDTQYF. Variable domain in full (rest from reference TRBV7-2 and TRBJ2-3): GAGVSQSPSNKVTEKGKDVELRCDPISGHTALYWYRQSLGQGLEFLIYFQGNSAPDKSGLPSDRFSAERTGGSVSTLTIQRTQQEDSAVYLCASRLRTGGTDTQYFGPGTRLTVL.